The subject of this entry is one TCR beta chain. The record originates from a study of CD8+ T cells in alopecia areata. Treatment meaning: oral pan-JAK inhibitor, 5-10 mg twice daily. V dropped 6 bases and J dropped 3; count of bases not matched to a gene: 6. The CDR3 consists of 14 residues. Germline V lookup: CDR1 SNHLY, CDR2 FYNNEI. Sequencing used cDNA as its template, made by extracting RNA and reverse transcribing it. Method: immunoSEQ multiplex PCR; TCRdb's copy keeps in-frame clones and lacks some. The sample shows some 180,000 clones, approximately 49% of them seen only once. This chain uses TRBV2 with TRBJ2-3; 7 nucleotides match TRBD1. Sequenced here: CD8+ T cells sorted from blood, sampled at week 52, from a patient treated with tofacitinib. The clonotype originates from a human donor with alopecia areata. The CDR3 nucleotides are TGTGCCAGCAGCGACAGGGATCTTACAGATACGCAGTATTTT. It is translated as CASSDRDLTDTQYF.